The clone carrying this T cell receptor beta chain was seen only a few times. The germline V gene has CDR1 SGHNT and CDR2 YYREEE (reference sequence). Trimming took 3 bases from V and 5 from J; bases not matched to a gene: 8. The CDR3 totals 15 residues. The data were taken from a study of blood T cell repertoires in COVID-19. Study background: Sites in the United States, Italy and Spain provided acute and convalescent COVID-19 samples. T cells, B-cell-depleted T cells, or PBMCs provided the cDNA or gDNA that served as material.

The data were produced by immunoSEQ multiplex PCR, yet TCRdb's version contains in-frame clones alone and is incomplete. The table shows about 110,000 clones, with roughly 70% occurring only once. This receptor was identified in a woman in her thirties or forties with acute or convalescent COVID-19. The chain employs TRBV5-4 and TRBJ1-1, with 9 bases fitting TRBD1. The sequencing sample was made of peripheral blood. In DNA, the CDR3 is TGTGCCAGCAGCTCCCCGGGACAGGGAGGTACTGAAGCTTTCTTT. This encodes CASSSPGQGGTEAFF. The complete variable domain, with remaining parts taken from reference TRBV5-4 and TRBJ1-1, reads ETGVTQSPTHLIKTRGQQVTLRCSSQSGHNTVSWYQQALGQGPQFIFQYYREEENGRGNFPPRFSGLQFPNYSSELNVNALELDDSALYLCASSSPGQGGTEAFFGQGTRLTVV.